The 27 T cell receptor beta chains listed next were all sequenced from one sample in a study of regulatory T cells in long-lasting Graves disease. Time point given: newly diagnosed GD, antithyroid drugs for less than 3 months. Researchers made the TCR library from RNA that was extracted from PBMCs. Investigators prepared the TCR beta libraries by applying iRepertoire HTBI primers and Arm-PCR of CDR3 regions. TCRdb recomputed calls from the multiplex PCR reads with MiXCR, one row per CDR3 protein. The sample yields approximately 560,000 distinct CDR3 sequences, 15% to 20% seen once. The sample was also reused in another study, on T cells in Graves' hyperthyroidism and ophthalmopathy.

This sample comprised peripheral blood mononuclear cells (PBMCs), obtained at new diagnosis, from a patient treated with antithyroid drugs. These receptors all come from a man younger than 30 with Graves disease.

The CDR3 loop is CASSSRRDPQFF. For the CDR3, the DNA is TGTGCCAGCAGTTCGCGGCGGGACCCGCAGTTCTTC. V and J are TRBV6-5 and TRBJ2-1, with D possibly being TRBD2 (6 bases). This CDR3 is built from 12 residues. Trimming pared 4 bases from V and 12 bases from J, leaving 13 bases between. Germline-derived CDR1 and CDR2 are MNHEY and SVGAGI.

In its sample, this clonotype was seen a few times. V gene TRBV6-2 or TRBV6-3 combines with J gene TRBJ1-1, with D perhaps matching TRBD1 (5 bases). Germline-derived CDR1 and CDR2 are MNHEY and SVGEGT. The CDR3 is 14 amino acids. V gave up 6 bases and J gave up 0 bases, with 11 bases separating them. The CDR3 DNA reads as TGTGCCAGCAGGAGGGGAACCATGAACACTGAAGCTTTCTTT. Translated: CASRRGTMNTEAFF.

This clonotype was found a few times. This chain links TRBV6-1 with TRBJ1-2; the match to TRBD1 covers 11 bases. CDR1 and CDR2 from the germline V gene are MNHNS and SASEGT. The J segment lost 7 bases and the V segment lost 6 bases, leaving 13 bases of the junction unmatched. The CDR3 spans 16 residues. For the CDR3, the DNA is TGTGCCAGCAGCAAGGAACGGACAGGGGGCTATAGTGGCTACACCTTC. This gives the protein CASSKERTGGYSGYTF.

Many counts were recorded for this clonotype. V usage is TRBV11-2 and J usage is TRBJ2-5; D is perhaps TRBD1 (5 bases). This CDR3 has 15 amino acids. Germline CDR1 reads SGHAT; CDR2 reads FQNNGV. Trimming took off 1 base at V and 2 bases at J, with 11 bases between the two ends. CDR3 in amino acids: CASSLVVGLQETQYF. The DNA for the CDR3 is TGTGCCAGCAGCTTAGTAGTGGGGCTACAAGAGACCCAGTACTTC. The variable domain in full, completed from reference TRBV11-2 and TRBJ2-5, reads EAGVAQSPRYKIIEKRQSVAFWCNPISGHATLYWYQQILGQGPKLLIQFQNNGVVDDSQLPKDRFSAERLKGVDSTLKIQPAKLEDSAVYLCASSLVVGLQETQYFGPGTRLLVL.

This clonotype occurred many times. This chain links TRBV6-2 or TRBV6-3 with TRBJ2-7; D tentatively fits TRBD1 or TRBD2 (5 bases each). Germline CDR1 reads MNHEY; CDR2 reads SVGEGT. V was cut by 2 bases and J by 1 base, with 12 bases left in between. The CDR3 is 15 residues long. CDR3 amino acids: CASSYPWDPSYEQYF. CDR3 nucleotides: TGTGCCAGCAGTTACCCCTGGGACCCATCCTACGAGCAGTACTTC.

This clonotype was detected a few times. The chain couples TRBV29-1 to TRBJ2-1; the match to TRBD2 covers 11 bases. CDR3 size: 14 residues. Trimming removed 6 bases from V and 4 bases from J; junction bases left unmatched: 5. CDR1 is SQVTM and CDR2 is ANQGSEA in the germline V gene. CDR3 DNA: TGCAGCGTGCCACTAGCGGGGGTTTACAATGAGCAGTTCTTC. It yields the protein CSVPLAGVYNEQFF.

Only a few counts were recorded for this clonotype. This chain connects TRBV7-9 to TRBJ2-7; 9 bases align to TRBD1. The CDR3 loop spans 14 amino acids. Germline assignment: CDR1 SEHNR and CDR2 FQNEAQ (reference sequence). The junction had 4 bases not matched to a gene; V was cut back by 5 bases and J by 2 bases. The CDR3 reads CASSDRDRAYEQYF. The CDR3 bases are TGTGCCAGCAGCGACCGGGACAGGGCCTACGAGCAGTACTTC.

A note on this clonotype: Being one base from a much bigger clone, this may be a read error. The chain combines TRBV25-1 with TRBJ1-1, with a possible D match to TRBD1 (5 bases). CDR3 length: 12 amino acids. With 8 bases removed from V and 4 bases from J, the gap between germline ends came to 11 bases. Germline CDR1 reads MGHDK; CDR2 reads SYGVNS. The CDR3 bases are TGTGCCAGCGCCAGGGATGGCACTGAAGCTTTCTTT. This encodes CASARDGTEAFF. Based on the CDR3 plus reference TRBV25-1 and TRBJ1-1, the full variable domain is EADIYQTPRYLVIGTGKKITLECSQTMGHDKMYWYQQDPGMELHLIHYSYGVNSTEKGDLSSESTVSRIRTEHFPLTLESARPSHTSQYLCASARDGTEAFFGQGTRLTVV.

This clonotype was seen ten or more times. This chain connects TRBV28 to TRBJ2-3, with 8 bases identical to TRBD2. Trimming removed 4 bases from V and 2 bases from J; junction bases left unmatched: 11. This CDR3 is 17 amino acids long. Germline values: CDR1 MDHEN, CDR2 SYDVKM. The CDR3 coding sequence is TGTGCCAGCAGTTCTCCACTTCTGCGGGAGGCCACAGATACGCAGTATTTT. Its protein is CASSSPLLREATDTQYF.

CDR3 loop: CSAPPLAGLYNEQFF. CDR3 sequence (DNA): TGCAGTGCCCCGCCTCTAGCGGGACTATACAATGAGCAGTTCTTC. The rearrangement links TRBV20-1 to TRBJ2-1; the match to TRBD2 covers 9 bases. This CDR3 is 15 amino acids long. The germline CDR1 and CDR2 sequences are DFQATT and SNEGSKA (reference sequence). V lost 6 bases to trimming and J lost 4 bases; unmatched junction nucleotides: 10.

The chain links TRBV4-1 to TRBJ2-5; TRBD2 might be the D (5 bases). V lost 0 bases to trimming and J lost 7 bases, with 12 bases between them. Germline values: CDR1 MGHRA, CDR2 YSYEKL. This CDR3 region has 14 residues. The CDR3 sequence is CASSQEFGVGTQYF. The CDR3 nucleotides are TGCGCCAGCAGCCAAGAGTTCGGGGTAGGGACCCAGTACTTC.

This clonotype appeared a few times. The chain combines TRBV7-8 with TRBJ2-1; TRBD1 or TRBD2 may be the D gene (5 bases each). V was trimmed by 5 bases and J by 3 bases, leaving 11 bases between them. From germline, CDR1 is SGHVS and CDR2 FQNEAQ. CDR3 length equals 14 residues. Here the CDR3 DNA reads TGTGCCAGCAGCCCCGGGGCACTCTACAATGAGCAGTTCTTC. Translating it yields CASSPGALYNEQFF.

The sample holds many counts of this clonotype. The V call is TRBV27, the J call TRBJ2-5; 7 bases agree with TRBD2. CDR3 length: 14 amino acids. With V trimmed by 2 bases and J by 9 bases, 9 bases remained unmatched. Germline CDR1 MNHEY, CDR2 SMNVEV (reference sequence). This CDR3 is CASSLEPAGGAQYF. As DNA, the CDR3 is TGTGCCAGCAGTTTAGAGCCCGCTGGGGGGGCCCAGTACTTC.

This clonotype has a count of ten or more. The chain carries TRBV24-1 and TRBJ2-3; 10 bases match TRBD2. J lost 0 bases, V lost 5 bases, and 1 base had no gene match. The CDR3 extends over 15 amino acids. Germline V gene data show CDR1 as KGHDR and CDR2 as SFDVKD. The CDR3 nucleotides are TGTGCCACCAGTGCTAGCGGGGGTAGCACAGATACGCAGTATTTT. Amino acid sequence: CATSASGGSTDTQYF.

This clonotype appeared a single time. The V gene is TRBV29-1, the J gene TRBJ2-7; 7 bases fit TRBD1. The germline V gene has CDR1 SQVTM and CDR2 ANQGSEA. J was trimmed by 2 bases and V by 5 bases; bases with no gene match: 12. This CDR3 spans 15 amino acids. The CDR3 region is CSVSSGRGIPYEQYF. CDR3 DNA: TGCAGCGTTTCCTCCGGCAGGGGGATCCCCTACGAGCAGTACTTC.

This clonotype was counted many times. The chain joins TRBV3-1 to TRBJ2-1; D unclear. This CDR3 has 14 residues. Between the trimmed V and J ends, which lost 0 bases and 1 base, there was a span of 4 bases. Germline V gene data show CDR1 as LGHDT and CDR2 as YNNKEL (reference sequence). The CDR3 protein is CASSQDGSYNEQFF. In nucleotides, the CDR3 is TGTGCCAGCAGCCAAGACGGGTCCTACAATGAGCAGTTCTTC.

This clonotype was counted ten times or more. The CDR3 sequence: CASSTTGGGGANVLTF. As DNA, the CDR3 is TGTGCCAGCAGCACCACAGGGGGCGGTGGGGCCAACGTCCTGACTTTC. V and J are TRBV7-9 and TRBJ2-6; 9 nucleotides agree with TRBD1. Germline CDR1 SEHNR, CDR2 FQNEAQ (reference sequence). V was pared by 5 bases and J by 3 bases, with 5 bases of the junction left unmatched. This CDR3 spans 16 amino acids.

The genes are TRBV9 and TRBJ1-4; 7 positions agree with TRBD1. The J segment lost 4 bases and the V segment lost 5 bases, leaving 2 bases of the junction unmatched. The germline CDR1 and CDR2 sequences are SGDLS and YYNGEE. The CDR3 spans 13 residues. This chain's CDR3 is CASSSGGNEKLFF. In DNA, the CDR3 is TGTGCCAGCAGTTCAGGGGGTAATGAAAAACTGTTTTTT.

The chain couples TRBV11-2 to TRBJ2-2; TRBD2 agrees at 7 bases. Germline values: CDR1 SGHAT, CDR2 FQNNGV. V trimming: 2 bases; J trimming: 0 bases; junction bases outside the gene matches: 3. The CDR3 is made up of 16 amino acids. The CDR3 region has the DNA TGTGCCAGCAGCTTAATGGGACTACCGAACACCGGGGAGCTGTTTTTT. This sequence encodes CASSLMGLPNTGELFF. Full variable domain (remainder filled in from reference TRBV11-2 and TRBJ2-2): EAGVAQSPRYKIIEKRQSVAFWCNPISGHATLYWYQQILGQGPKLLIQFQNNGVVDDSQLPKDRFSAERLKGVDSTLKIQPAKLEDSAVYLCASSLMGLPNTGELFFGEGSRLTVL.

The chain joins TRBV19 to TRBJ2-7, with D perhaps matching TRBD1 or TRBD2 (5 bases each). V lost 5 bases and J lost 3, with 14 bases in between. The CDR3 contains 14 residues. Germline lookup yields CDR1 LNHDA and CDR2 SQIVND (reference sequence). The CDR3 bases are TGTGCCAGTAGTCTCCGGGACCGCATCTACGAGCAGTACTTC. This gives the protein CASSLRDRIYEQYF.

V and J are TRBV5-6 and TRBJ2-7; a weak D match, TRBD2 (6 bases). Looked up from germline, CDR1 is SGHDT and CDR2 is YYEEEE. The CDR3 is made up of 14 amino acids. V was trimmed by 0 bases and J by 2 bases, leaving 9 bases between them. The CDR3 protein is CASSLAWGAYEQYF. CDR3 sequence (DNA): TGTGCCAGCAGCTTGGCCTGGGGGGCCTACGAGCAGTACTTC.

This clonotype was seen a handful of times. The gene calls are TRBV5-1 and TRBJ2-2; D remains unclear. Trimming took off 0 bases at V and 4 bases at J, with 7 bases between the two ends. Germline V gives CDR1 SGHRS, CDR2 YFSETQ. The CDR3 is made up of 14 amino acids. For the CDR3, the DNA is TGCGCCAGCAGCTTGGCAGCGAGCACCGGGGAGCTGTTTTTT. It specifies CASSLAASTGELFF.

This clonotype was counted many times. The J gene is TRBJ1-1, the V gene TRBV18; maybe TRBD1 (5 bases). The CDR3 totals 14 residues. Trimming took 6 bases from V and 7 from J, leaving 18 bases between them. In germline, CDR1 is KGHSH, CDR2 LQKENI. CDR3 sequence: CASSSGRLVGEAFF. The CDR3 nucleotides read TGTGCCAGCTCTTCGGGACGCCTCGTAGGTGAAGCTTTCTTT.

Many counts were recorded for this clonotype. The V and J genes are TRBV12-3 or TRBV12-4 and TRBJ1-5, with D possibly matching TRBD1 (6 bases). CDR3 length: 15 residues. Between the trimmed V and J ends, which lost 5 bases and 5 bases, there was a span of 16 bases. DNA of the CDR3: TGTGCCAGCAGTCACACCGGGACACCCGATCAGCCCCAGCATTTT. Its protein product is CASSHTGTPDQPQHF.

This clonotype was counted only a few times. V and J are TRBV20-1 and TRBJ2-4, with D uncertain. Trimming removed 4 bases from V and 1 base from J, with 11 bases in between. CDR3 length: 14 amino acids. Germline-derived CDR1 and CDR2 are DFQATT and SNEGSKA (reference sequence). The CDR3 DNA reads TGCAGTGCTAAGAACTGGGCCGCCAAAAACATTCAGTACTTC. Translating gives CSAKNWAAKNIQYF.

This clonotype showed up many times. This chain links TRBV7-9 with TRBJ2-5; 9 positions agree with TRBD2. Germline V gene data show CDR1 as SEHNR and CDR2 as FQNEAQ (reference sequence). The V segment lost 6 bases and the J segment 3 bases; nucleotides outside the gene matches: 8. The CDR3 length is 15 residues. CDR3 sequence: CASSSPQREEETQYF. CDR3 bases: TGTGCCAGCAGTTCACCACAGCGGGAGGAAGAGACCCAGTACTTC.

This clonotype came up many times. V gene TRBV2 combines with J gene TRBJ2-1, with D possibly being TRBD2 (5 bases). V was clipped by 5 bases and J by 3 bases, with 14 bases between them. Per germline, CDR1 SNHLY and CDR2 FYNNEI. There are 15 residues in the CDR3. CDR3 DNA sequence: TGTGCCAGCAGTTCAGCGGATGAACTCTACAATGAGCAGTTCTTC. Its translation is CASSSADELYNEQFF.